The T cell receptor (beta chain) described here comes from a study of shared clonotypes between healthy human individuals. This clone was found a few times. Sequence at one end of the junction differs from germline and may be a read error. The CDR3 is made up of 8 amino acids. Germline CDR1 reads SGHNT; CDR2 reads YENEEA. Generated by immunoSEQ multiplex PCR, the TCRdb table keeps only in-frame clones and is missing some. The sample lists over a million clones, about 84% occurring once. Sequencing was performed on memory CD4+ T cells from PBMCs. Subset: CD45RA-negative fraction. This TCR came from a man younger than 35 in good health. Some clones in this sample may be carry-over from other donors' samples. The chain carries TRBV11-3 and TRBJ1-2; D call uncertain. CDR3 in amino acids: CASSFSGF. CDR3 DNA sequence: TGTGCCAGCAGCTTTTCCGGCTTC.